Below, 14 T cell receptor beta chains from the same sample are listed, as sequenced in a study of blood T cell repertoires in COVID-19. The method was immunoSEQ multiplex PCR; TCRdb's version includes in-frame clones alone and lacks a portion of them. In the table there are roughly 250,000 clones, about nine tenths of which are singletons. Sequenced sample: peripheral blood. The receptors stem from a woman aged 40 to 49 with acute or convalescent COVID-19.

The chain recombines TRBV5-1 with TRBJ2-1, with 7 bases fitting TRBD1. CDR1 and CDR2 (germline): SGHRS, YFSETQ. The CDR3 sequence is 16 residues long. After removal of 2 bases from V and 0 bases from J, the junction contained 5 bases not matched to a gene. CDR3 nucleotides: TGCGCCAGCAGCTTCCCCGCAGGGGGCTCCTACAATGAGCAGTTCTTC. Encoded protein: CASSFPAGGSYNEQFF.

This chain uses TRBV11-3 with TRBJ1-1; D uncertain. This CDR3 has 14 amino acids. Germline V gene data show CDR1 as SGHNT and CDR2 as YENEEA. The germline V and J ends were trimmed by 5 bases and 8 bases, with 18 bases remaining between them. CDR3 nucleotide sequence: TGTGCCAGCAGCGCCCGACTCGACGGTTCCGAAGCTTTCTTT. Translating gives CASSARLDGSEAFF. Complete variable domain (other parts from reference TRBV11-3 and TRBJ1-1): EAGVVQSPRYKIIEKKQPVAFWCNPISGHNTLYWYLQNLGQGPELLIRYENEEAVDDSQLPKDRFSAERLKGVDSTLKIQPAELGDSAVYLCASSARLDGSEAFFGQGTRLTVV.

The CDR3 DNA reads TGTGCCATCAGTCCGACAGGGAACGAGCAGTACGTC. Translation: CAISPTGNEQYV. The V and J genes are TRBV10-3 and TRBJ2-7; 7 positions agree with TRBD1. Germline trimming cut 5 bases from V and 5 bases from J; bases unmatched to any gene: 3. CDR3 length: 12 amino acids. Germline V gives CDR1 ENHRY, CDR2 SYGVKD.

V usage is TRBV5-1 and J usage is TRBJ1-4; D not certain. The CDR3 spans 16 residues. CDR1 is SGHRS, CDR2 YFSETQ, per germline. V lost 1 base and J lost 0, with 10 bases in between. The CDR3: CASSLSLAATNEKLFF. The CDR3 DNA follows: TGCGCCAGCAGCTTGAGTCTGGCTGCAACTAATGAAAAACTGTTTTTT.

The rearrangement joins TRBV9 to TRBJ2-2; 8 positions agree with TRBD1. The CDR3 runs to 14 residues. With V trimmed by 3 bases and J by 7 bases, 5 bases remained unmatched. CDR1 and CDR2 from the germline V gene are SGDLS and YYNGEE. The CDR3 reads CASSEGQGLGELFF. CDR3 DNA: TGTGCCAGCAGCGAAGGACAGGGTCTCGGGGAGCTGTTTTTT.

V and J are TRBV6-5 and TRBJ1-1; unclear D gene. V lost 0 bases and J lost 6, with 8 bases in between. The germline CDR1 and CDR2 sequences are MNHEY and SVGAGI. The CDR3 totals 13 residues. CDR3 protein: CASSYSEESEAFF. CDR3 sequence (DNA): TGTGCCAGCAGTTACTCGGAGGAATCTGAAGCTTTCTTT.

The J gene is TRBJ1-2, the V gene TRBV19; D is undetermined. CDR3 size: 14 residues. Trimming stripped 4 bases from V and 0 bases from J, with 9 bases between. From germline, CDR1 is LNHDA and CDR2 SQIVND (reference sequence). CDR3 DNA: TGTGCCAGTAGTAGGGCTGTAGCTAACTATGGCTACACCTTC. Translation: CASSRAVANYGYTF.

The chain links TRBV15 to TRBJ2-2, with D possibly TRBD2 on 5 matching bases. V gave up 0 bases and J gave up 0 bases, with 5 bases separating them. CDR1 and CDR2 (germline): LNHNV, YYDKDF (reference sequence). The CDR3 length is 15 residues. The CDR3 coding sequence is TGTGCCACCAGCAGAGACGGGACGAACACCGGGGAGCTGTTTTTT. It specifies CATSRDGTNTGELFF.

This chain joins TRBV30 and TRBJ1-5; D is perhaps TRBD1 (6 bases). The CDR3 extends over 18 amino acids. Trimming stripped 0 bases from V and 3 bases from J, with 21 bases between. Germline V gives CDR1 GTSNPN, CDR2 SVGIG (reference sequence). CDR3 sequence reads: CAWSVQGGLRAPNQPQHF. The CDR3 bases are TGTGCCTGGAGTGTACAGGGCGGACTCCGAGCCCCCAATCAGCCCCAGCATTTT.

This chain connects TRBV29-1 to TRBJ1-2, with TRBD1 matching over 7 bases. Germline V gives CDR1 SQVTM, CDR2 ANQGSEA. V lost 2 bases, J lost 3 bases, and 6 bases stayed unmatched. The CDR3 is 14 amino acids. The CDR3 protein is CSVETGDLHYGYTF. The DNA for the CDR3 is TGCAGCGTTGAAACAGGGGACTTGCACTATGGCTACACCTTC.

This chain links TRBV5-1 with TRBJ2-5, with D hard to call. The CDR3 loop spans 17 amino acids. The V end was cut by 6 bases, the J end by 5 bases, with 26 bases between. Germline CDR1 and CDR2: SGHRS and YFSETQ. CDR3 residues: CASTLEGAWIARETQYF. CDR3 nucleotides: TGCGCCAGCACCCTAGAAGGAGCTTGGATAGCTAGGGAGACCCAGTACTTC.

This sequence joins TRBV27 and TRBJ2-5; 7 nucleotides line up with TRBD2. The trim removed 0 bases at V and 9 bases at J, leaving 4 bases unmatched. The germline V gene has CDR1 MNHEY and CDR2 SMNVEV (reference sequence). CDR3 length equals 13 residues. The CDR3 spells CASSLSAAGAQYF. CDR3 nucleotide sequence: TGTGCCAGCAGTTTATCGGCGGCGGGGGCCCAGTACTTC.

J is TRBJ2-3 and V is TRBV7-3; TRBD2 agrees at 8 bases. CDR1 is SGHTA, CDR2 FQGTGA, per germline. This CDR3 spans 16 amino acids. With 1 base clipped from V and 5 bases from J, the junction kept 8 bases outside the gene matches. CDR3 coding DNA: TGTGCCAGCAGCTTAATTGGGAGCGGGGGAGTAGATACGCAGTATTTT. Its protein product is CASSLIGSGGVDTQYF.

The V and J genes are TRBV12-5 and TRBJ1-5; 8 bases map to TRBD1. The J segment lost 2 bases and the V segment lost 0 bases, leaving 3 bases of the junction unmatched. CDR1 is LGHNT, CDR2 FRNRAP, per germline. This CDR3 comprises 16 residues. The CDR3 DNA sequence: TGTGCTAGTGGTTTGGTCGACAGGGGAGGCAATCAGCCCCAGCATTTT. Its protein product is CASGLVDRGGNQPQHF.